This T cell receptor beta chain was observed in a study of blood T cells in healthy people across ages. Whole-study results and caveats: Observed TCR beta diversity per million T cells went down as age went up. This fall followed a roughly linear course with age. Estimated diversity that came from one million T cells was considered an underestimate.

CDR3 length equals 15 residues. About this clonotype itself: Its antigen is not identified. Germline and junction disagree at one end, which may indicate a read error.

A J-beta primer mix and a sample-barcoded 5' primer were used in a second PCR of roughly 7 to 12 cycles. All cDNA molecules were each tagged by a template-switch adaptor with 12 random nucleotides. MiXCR, applied by TCRdb to the 5' RACE reads, yields one record per CDR3 protein. Among about a million distinct CDR3 sequences, roughly half were seen once, and the ten largest hold 20% to 25%. This TCR derives from a woman in her fifties or sixties in good health. The sample consisted of blood. The chain recombines TRBV12-3 or TRBV12-4 with TRBJ1-4; no reliable D call. The CDR3: CVSSPLGRTNEKLFF. The CDR3 DNA sequence: TGTGTCAGCAGCCCCCTGGGGAGAACTAATGAAAAACTGTTTTTT.